This T cell receptor beta chain was obtained from a study of T-cell reconstitution after alpha-beta-depleted transplantation in children. The authors prepared the TCRbeta library with unique molecular identifiers. TCRdb re-called the PCR reads through MiXCR, storing one row per CDR3 protein. The data contain 600,000 or so distinct CDR3 sequences, around 23% of them singletons. CDR3 length equals 15 residues. Per germline, CDR1 KGHDR and CDR2 SFDVKD. V lost 2 bases to trimming and J lost 1 base, with 8 bases between them. This chain links TRBV24-1 with TRBJ1-5, with D possibly matching TRBD1 (5 bases). The receptor comes from a boy younger than two who had a stem cell transplant for acute myeloid leukemia, so the T cells may come from the graft donor. The sequences come from PBMCs, mostly from graft donor cells, collected 360 days after TCRalphabeta/CD19-depleted stem cell transplant. The CDR3 DNA sequence: TGTGCCACCAGTGATTCGTCAGGGAGCAATCAGCCCCAGCATTTT. It codes for CATSDSSGSNQPQHF.